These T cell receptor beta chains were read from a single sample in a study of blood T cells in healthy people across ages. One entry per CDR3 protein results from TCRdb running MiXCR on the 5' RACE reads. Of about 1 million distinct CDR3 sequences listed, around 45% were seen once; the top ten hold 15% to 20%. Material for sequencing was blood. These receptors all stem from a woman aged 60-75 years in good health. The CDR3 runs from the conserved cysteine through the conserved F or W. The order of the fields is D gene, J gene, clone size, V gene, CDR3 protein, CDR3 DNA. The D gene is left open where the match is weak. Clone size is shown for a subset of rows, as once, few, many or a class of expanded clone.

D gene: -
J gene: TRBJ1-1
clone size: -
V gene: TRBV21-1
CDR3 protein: CASSKKKHLGGGESEAFF
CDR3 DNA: TGTGCCAGCAGCAAAAAAAAGCACCTCGGGGGGGGCGAAAGTGAAGCTTTCTTT

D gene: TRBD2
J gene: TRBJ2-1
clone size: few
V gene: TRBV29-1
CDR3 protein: CSVGTGLANEQFF
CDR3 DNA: TGCAGCGTGGGCACCGGACTAGCCAATGAGCAGTTCTTC

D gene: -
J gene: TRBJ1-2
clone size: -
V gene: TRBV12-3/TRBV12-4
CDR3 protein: CASSSWAEANYGYTF
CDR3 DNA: TGTGCCAGCAGTTCGTGGGCCGAAGCTAACTATGGCTACACCTTC

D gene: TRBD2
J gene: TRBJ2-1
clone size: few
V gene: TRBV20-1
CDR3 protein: CSASRTSGGYEQFF
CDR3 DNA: TGCAGTGCTAGCAGGACTAGCGGAGGGTATGAGCAGTTCTTC

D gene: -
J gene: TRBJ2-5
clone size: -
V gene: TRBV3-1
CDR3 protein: CASSQVGQGQGETQYF
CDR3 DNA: TGTGCCAGCAGCCAAGTGGGGCAGGGGCAAGGAGAGACCCAGTACTTC

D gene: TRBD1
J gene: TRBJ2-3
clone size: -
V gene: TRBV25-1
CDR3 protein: CASSETGTPTDTQYF
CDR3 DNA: TGTGCCAGCAGTGAGACAGGGACACCCACAGATACGCAGTATTTT

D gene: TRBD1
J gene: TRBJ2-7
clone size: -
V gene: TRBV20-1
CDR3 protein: CSASPGQLDYEQYF
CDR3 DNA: TGCAGTGCTAGCCCGGGACAGCTAGACTACGAGCAGTACTTC

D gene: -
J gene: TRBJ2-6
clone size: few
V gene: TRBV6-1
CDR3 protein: CASSELRPAGANVLTF
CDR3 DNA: TGTGCCAGCAGTGAACTCAGGCCCGCGGGGGCCAACGTCCTGACTTTC

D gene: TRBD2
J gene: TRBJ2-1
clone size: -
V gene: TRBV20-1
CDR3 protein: CSALTGTSVRNEQFF
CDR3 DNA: TGCAGTGCACTGACCGGGACTAGCGTGCGTAATGAGCAGTTCTTC

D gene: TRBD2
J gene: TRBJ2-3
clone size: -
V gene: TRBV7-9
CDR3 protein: CASSSTGTSGTDTQYF
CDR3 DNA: TGTGCCAGCAGCTCAACCGGGACTAGCGGTACAGATACGCAGTATTTT

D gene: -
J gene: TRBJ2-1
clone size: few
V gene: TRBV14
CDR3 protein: CASSTLGRGSNEQFF
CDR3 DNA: TGTGCCAGCAGCACACTAGGCCGGGGCTCGAATGAGCAGTTCTTC

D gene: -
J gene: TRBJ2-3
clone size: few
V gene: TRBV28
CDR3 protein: CASSTGLGRDTQYF
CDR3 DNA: TGTGCCAGCAGTACGGGCTTGGGTCGGGATACGCAGTATTTT

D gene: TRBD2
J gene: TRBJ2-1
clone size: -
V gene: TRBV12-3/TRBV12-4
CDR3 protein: CASNLEGTSGYNEQFF
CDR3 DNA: TGTGCCAGCAATTTAGAAGGGACTAGCGGATACAATGAGCAGTTCTTC

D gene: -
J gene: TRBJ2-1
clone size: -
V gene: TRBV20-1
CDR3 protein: CSAAPQFF
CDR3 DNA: TGCAGTGCTGCCCCACAGTTCTTC

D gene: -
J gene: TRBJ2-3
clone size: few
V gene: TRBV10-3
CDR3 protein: CAIRGGRTDTQYF
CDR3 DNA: TGTGCCATCAGGGGGGGTAGAACAGATACGCAGTATTTT

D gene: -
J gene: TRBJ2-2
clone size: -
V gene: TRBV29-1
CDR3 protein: CSVAGTSNTGGLFF
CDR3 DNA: TGCAGCGTTGCGGGAACTTCGAACACCGGGGGGCTGTTTTTT

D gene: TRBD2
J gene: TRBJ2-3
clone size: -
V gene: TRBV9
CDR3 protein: CASSAASGSSTDTPYF
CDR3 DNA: TGTGCCAGCAGCGCTGCTAGCGGATCTAGCACAGATACGCCGTATTTT

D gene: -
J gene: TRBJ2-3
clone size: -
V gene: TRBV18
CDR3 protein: CASSPGDGSTDTQYF
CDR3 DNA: TGTGCCAGCTCACCAGGGGACGGTAGCACAGATACGCAGTATTTT

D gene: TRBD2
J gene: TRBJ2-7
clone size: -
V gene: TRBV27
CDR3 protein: CASLRLAGNHYEQYF
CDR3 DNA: TGTGCCAGCCTTAGACTAGCGGGAAACCACTACGAGCAGTACTTC

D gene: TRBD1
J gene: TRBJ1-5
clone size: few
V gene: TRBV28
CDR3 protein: CASSFRGRGQAQHF
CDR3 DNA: TGTGCCAGCAGTTTCAGGGGAAGGGGGCAGGCCCAGCATTTT

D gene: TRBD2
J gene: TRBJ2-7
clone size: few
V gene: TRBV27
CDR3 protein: CASSPVGGVSYEQYF
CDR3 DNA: TGTGCCAGCAGTCCCGTTGGGGGGGTGAGCTACGAGCAGTACTTC

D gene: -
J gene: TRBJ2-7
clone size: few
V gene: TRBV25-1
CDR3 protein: CASSELASPSREQYF
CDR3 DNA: TGTGCCAGCAGTGAATTGGCTAGTCCTAGTCGCGAGCAGTACTTC

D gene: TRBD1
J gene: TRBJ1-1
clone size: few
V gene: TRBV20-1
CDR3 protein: CSARTGTGPTEAFF
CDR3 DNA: TGCAGTGCTAGAACCGGGACAGGGCCCACTGAAGCTTTCTTT

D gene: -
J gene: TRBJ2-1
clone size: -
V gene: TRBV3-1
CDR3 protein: CASSQYKAYEQFF
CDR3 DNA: TGTGCCAGCAGCCAATATAAAGCCTATGAGCAGTTCTTC

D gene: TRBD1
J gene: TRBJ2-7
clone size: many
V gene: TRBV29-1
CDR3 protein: CSVWGQGVYEQYF
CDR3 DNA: TGCAGCGTTTGGGGACAGGGGGTGTACGAGCAGTACTTC

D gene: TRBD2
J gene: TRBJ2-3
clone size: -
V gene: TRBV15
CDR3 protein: CATSRGERLAGITDTQYF
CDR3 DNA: TGTGCCACCAGCAGAGGGGAGAGACTAGCGGGGATCACAGATACGCAGTATTTT

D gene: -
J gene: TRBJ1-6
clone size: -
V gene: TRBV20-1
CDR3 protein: CSARTPGLRNSPLHF
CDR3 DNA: TGCAGTGCTAGAACGCCGGGACTTCGGAATTCACCCCTCCACTTT

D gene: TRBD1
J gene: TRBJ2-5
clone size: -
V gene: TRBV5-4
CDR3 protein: CASSPGTDQETQYF
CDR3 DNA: TGTGCCAGCAGCCCCGGGACAGACCAAGAGACCCAGTACTTC

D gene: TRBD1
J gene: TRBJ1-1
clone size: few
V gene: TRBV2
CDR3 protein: CASRTTRGQDTEAFF
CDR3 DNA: TGTGCCAGCAGGACTACAAGGGGGCAGGACACTGAAGCTTTCTTT

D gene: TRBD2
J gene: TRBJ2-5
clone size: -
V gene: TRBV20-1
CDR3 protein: CSARGRGTSGIYEQYF
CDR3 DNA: TGCAGTGCTAGAGGCCGAGGGACTAGCGGGATTTATGAGCAGTACTTC

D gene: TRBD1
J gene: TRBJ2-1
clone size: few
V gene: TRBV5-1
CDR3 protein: CASSGWTGTYNEQFF
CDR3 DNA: TGCGCCAGCAGCGGTTGGACAGGGACCTACAATGAGCAGTTCTTC

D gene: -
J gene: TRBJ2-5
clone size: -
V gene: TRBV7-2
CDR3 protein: CASSWTASPGETQYF
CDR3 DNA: TGTGCCAGCAGCTGGACGGCCTCGCCGGGGGAGACCCAGTACTTC

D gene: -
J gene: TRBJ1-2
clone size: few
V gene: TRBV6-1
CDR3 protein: CASRPSTGGGRRNYGYTF
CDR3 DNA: TGTGCCAGCAGACCCTCGACAGGTGGGGGGCGTAGAAACTATGGCTACACCTTC

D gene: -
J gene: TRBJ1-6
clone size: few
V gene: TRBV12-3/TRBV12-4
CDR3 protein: CASSSDEWGLSPLHF
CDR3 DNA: TGTGCCAGCAGTTCGGACGAGTGGGGCTTGTCACCCCTCCACTTT

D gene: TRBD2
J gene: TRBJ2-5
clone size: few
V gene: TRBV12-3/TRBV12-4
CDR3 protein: CASSPREGGETQYF
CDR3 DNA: TGTGCCAGCAGTCCCCGGGAGGGAGGGGAGACCCAGTACTTC

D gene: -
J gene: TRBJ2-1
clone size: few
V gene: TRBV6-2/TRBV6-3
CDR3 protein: CASSYVGGSYNEQFF
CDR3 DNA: TGTGCCAGCAGTTACGTCGGAGGCTCCTACAATGAGCAGTTCTTC

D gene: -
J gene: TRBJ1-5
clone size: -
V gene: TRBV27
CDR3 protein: CASSFGGEGLQPQHF
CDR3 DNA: TGTGCCAGCAGTTTTGGGGGGGAAGGTCTCCAGCCCCAGCATTTT

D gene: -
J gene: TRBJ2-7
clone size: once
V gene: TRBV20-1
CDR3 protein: CSARALVVYEQYF
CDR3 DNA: TGCAGTGCTAGAGCTCTAGTGGTCTACGAGCAGTACTTC

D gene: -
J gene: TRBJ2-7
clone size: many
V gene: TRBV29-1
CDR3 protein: CSVGVMGDEQYF
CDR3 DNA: TGCAGCGTTGGGGTTATGGGGGACGAGCAGTACTTC

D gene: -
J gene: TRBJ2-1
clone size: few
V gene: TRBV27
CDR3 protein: CASSLSSFGGYNEQFF
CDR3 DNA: TGTGCCAGCAGTTTATCGAGTTTCGGGGGCTACAATGAGCAGTTCTTC

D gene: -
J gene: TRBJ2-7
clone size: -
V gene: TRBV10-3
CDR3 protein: CAISDDPGAGQSYEQYF
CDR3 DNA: TGTGCCATCAGTGATGATCCGGGCGCGGGCCAAAGCTACGAGCAGTACTTC

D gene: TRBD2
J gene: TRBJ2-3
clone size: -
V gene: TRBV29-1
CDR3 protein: CSVEGGLAGAPTDTQYF
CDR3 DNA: TGTAGCGTTGAAGGAGGACTAGCGGGGGCCCCCACAGATACGCAGTATTTT

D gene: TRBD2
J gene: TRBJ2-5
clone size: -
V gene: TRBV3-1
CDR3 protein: CASSQGTSGRRETQYF
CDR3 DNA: TGTGCCAGCAGCCAAGGGACTAGCGGGAGGCGGGAGACCCAGTACTTC

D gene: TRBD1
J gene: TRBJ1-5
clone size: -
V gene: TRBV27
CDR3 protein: CASSPLDRGGQPQHF
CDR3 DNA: TGTGCCAGCAGTCCCCTCGACAGGGGGGGTCAGCCCCAGCATTTT

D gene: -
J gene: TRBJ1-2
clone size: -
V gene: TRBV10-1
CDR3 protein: CASNLLPNYGYTF
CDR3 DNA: TGCGCCAGCAACCTACTACCTAACTATGGCTACACCTTC

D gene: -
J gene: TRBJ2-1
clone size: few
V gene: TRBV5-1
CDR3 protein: CASSLAGIEQFF
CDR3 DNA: TGCGCCAGCAGCTTGGCCGGGATAGAGCAGTTCTTC

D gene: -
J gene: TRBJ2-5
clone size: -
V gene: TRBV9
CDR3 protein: CASSALAASWGEQYF
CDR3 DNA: TGTGCCAGCAGCGCCCTCGCGGCTAGTTGGGGTGAGCAGTACTTC

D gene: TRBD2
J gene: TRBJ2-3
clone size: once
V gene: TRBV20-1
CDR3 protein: CSARDLREGADTQYF
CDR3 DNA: TGCAGTGCTAGAGATTTGCGGGAGGGCGCAGATACGCAGTATTTT